These 32 T cell receptor beta chains share one sample of origin, sequenced in a study of T-cell memory formation after mild COVID-19. TCRdb re-derived calls from the 5' RACE reads in MiXCR, one entry per CDR3 protein. The sample includes around 430,000 distinct CDR3 sequences, about 17% of them seen just once. Material: PBMCs or a T cell subset sorted from them (not recorded which). The receptors were sampled from a man aged 18 to 30 who had mild COVID-19 (a few samples of this study predate the infection). Cell type and time point are not known.

The chain links TRBV7-9 to TRBJ2-1; 15 bases map to TRBD2. CDR3 length: 16 residues. Germline V gene lookup returns CDR1 SEHNR and CDR2 FQNEAQ (reference sequence). J gave up 7 bases and V 6 bases, and 7 bases lay outside the gene matches. The chain's CDR3 is CASRRTSGGADNEQFF. The CDR3 DNA reads as TGTGCCAGCAGAAGGACTAGCGGGGGGGCCGATAATGAGCAGTTCTTC.

Only a few counts were recorded for this clonotype. In DNA, the CDR3 is TGCGCCAGCAGCCAGATCGGGACAGGGAACGAGCAGTACTTC. It translates to CASSQIGTGNEQYF. This sequence joins TRBV4-1 and TRBJ2-7; 9 bases are shared with TRBD1. With 3 bases clipped from V and 5 bases from J, the junction kept 5 bases outside the gene matches. In germline, CDR1 is MGHRA, CDR2 YSYEKL. CDR3 size: 14 residues.

A few counts support this clonotype. V and J are TRBV20-1 and TRBJ2-7; D possibly uses TRBD1 or TRBD2 (5 bases each). V was cut by 4 bases and J by 2 bases, with 21 bases left in between. Germline loops: CDR1 DFQATT, CDR2 SNEGSKA (reference sequence). The CDR3 is made up of 16 amino acids. The CDR3 DNA reads as TGCAGTGCTACCTCGGGGCCAGGGAACTACCCCTACGAGCAGTACGTC. It specifies CSATSGPGNYPYEQYV.

This clonotype was picked up a small number of times. This rearrangement joins TRBV7-8 to TRBJ2-7, with unresolved D. In germline, CDR1 is SGHVS, CDR2 FQNEAQ. The CDR3 totals 13 residues. Trimming cost V 5 bases and J 6 bases, with 14 bases left between them. CDR3 residues: CASSGDILGEQYV. CDR3 nucleotides: TGTGCCAGCAGCGGTGACATCCTAGGCGAGCAGTACGTC.

This chain connects TRBV28 to TRBJ1-3; a possible D gene is TRBD1 (5 bases). There are 13 residues in the CDR3. The V end lost 11 bases, the J end lost 2 bases, and 13 bases lay between the germline ends. Germline V gives CDR1 MDHEN, CDR2 SYDVKM. CDR3 region: CAAGDGPGNTIYF. In DNA form, the CDR3 reads TGTGCCGCCGGGGACGGGCCTGGAAACACCATATATTTT.

This chain links TRBV12-3 or TRBV12-4 with TRBJ1-1, with D unclear. The CDR3 covers 14 residues. V was cut by 2 bases and J by 1 base, with 8 bases left in between. In nucleotides, the CDR3 is TGTGCCAGCAGTTTATGGCAGTCGAACACTGAAGCTTTCTTT. This codes for CASSLWQSNTEAFF.

The chain links TRBV12-3 or TRBV12-4 to TRBJ1-1, with a weak D call TRBD1 (5 bases). CDR3 length equals 13 residues. Trimming cost V 5 bases and J 6 bases, with 13 bases left between them. This chain's CDR3 is CASSGRRVAEAFF. Written as DNA, the CDR3 is TGTGCCAGCAGTGGCCGCAGGGTGGCTGAAGCTTTCTTT.

The chain joins TRBV6-1 to TRBJ2-5; a possible D gene is TRBD2 (5 bases). Germline-derived CDR1 and CDR2 are MNHNS and SASEGT. The CDR3 contains 13 residues. Trimming removed 4 bases from V and 5 bases from J, with 11 bases in between. Here the CDR3 DNA reads TGTGCCAGCAGTGGCGGGCCTCGGGAGACCCAGTACTTC. Translating gives CASSGGPRETQYF.

This clonotype was found many times. The chain's CDR3 is CASSSNAVTDTQYF. The CDR3 nucleotides are TGTGCCAGCAGTTCAAACGCGGTCACAGATACGCAGTATTTT. This sequence joins TRBV27 and TRBJ2-3; unclear D gene. V dropped 4 bases and J dropped 2 bases, with 10 bases sitting between them. The CDR3 has 14 amino acids. The V gene's germline CDR1 is MNHEY and CDR2 SMNVEV (reference sequence).

The chain joins TRBV18 to TRBJ2-5; no clear D gene. Germline CDR1 reads KGHSH; CDR2 reads LQKENI. V lost 2 bases and J lost 4, with 14 bases in between. This CDR3 is 15 amino acids long. CDR3 bases: TGTGCCAGCTCACCATCGTTGGAAGTGGGAGAGACCCAGTACTTC. It yields the protein CASSPSLEVGETQYF. The whole variable domain, filled in from reference TRBV18 and TRBJ2-5, reads NAGVMQNPRHLVRRRGQEARLRCSPMKGHSHVYWYRQLPEEGLKFMVYLQKENIIDESGMPKERFSAEFPKEGPSILRIQQVVRGDSAAYFCASSPSLEVGETQYFGPGTRLLVL.

This clonotype was recorded a few times. The V and J genes are TRBV24-1 and TRBJ2-1; 11 bases line up with TRBD2. V lost 7 bases and J lost 0; bases outside the gene matches: 7. Germline lookup yields CDR1 KGHDR and CDR2 SFDVKD. This CDR3 contains 17 residues. Here the CDR3 reads CATSATSGASSYNEQFF. In nucleotides, the CDR3 is TGTGCCACCAGCGCGACTAGCGGGGCAAGCTCCTACAATGAGCAGTTCTTC.

CDR3 in DNA: TGTGCCACCCGAGGATTGAACACTGAAGCTTTCTTT. Amino acid sequence: CATRGLNTEAFF. The chain is built from TRBV10-3 and TRBJ1-1; unclear D gene. The CDR3 covers 12 residues. V was clipped by 10 bases and J by 0 bases, with 9 bases between them. CDR1 and CDR2 (germline): ENHRY, SYGVKD.

This clonotype was observed at least ten times. The gene calls are TRBV5-6 and TRBJ2-2, with D unclear. The V and J ends lost 3 bases and 1 base respectively, with 1 base between them. Germline loops: CDR1 SGHDT, CDR2 YYEEEE. This CDR3 contains 12 residues. CDR3 coding DNA: TGTGCCAGCAGCTGGAACACCGGGGAGCTGTTTTTT. This translates into CASSWNTGELFF.

J is TRBJ1-3 and V is TRBV28; D call uncertain. CDR1 and CDR2 (germline): MDHEN, SYDVKM. V was shortened by 4 bases and J by 4 bases, with 11 bases between the two germline ends. CDR3 length: 14 amino acids. CDR3 sequence: CASSSAAEGNTIYF. The CDR3 region has the DNA TGTGCCAGCAGTTCTGCCGCTGAGGGAAACACCATATATTTT.

This clonotype has only a few counts. The rearrangement uses TRBV12-3 or TRBV12-4 and TRBJ1-2; a possible D gene is TRBD1 (6 bases). The CDR3 totals 13 residues. The V end lost 4 bases, the J end lost 5 bases, and 11 bases lay between the germline ends. The CDR3 sequence is CASSSPGQYGYTF. The CDR3 DNA reads TGTGCCAGCAGTTCACCGGGACAATATGGCTACACCTTC.

The rearrangement links TRBV29-1 to TRBJ1-1, with D possibly being TRBD1 (6 bases). In germline, CDR1 is SQVTM, CDR2 ANQGSEA. V was shortened by 1 base and J by 4 bases, with 10 bases between the two germline ends. The length of the CDR3 is 13 residues. CDR3 DNA sequence: TGCAGCGTTGAAGTGGGGGCGGGCACTGAAGCTTTCTTT. Amino acids: CSVEVGAGTEAFF.

The rearrangement uses TRBV3-1 and TRBJ2-1; D ambiguous. The CDR3 totals 11 residues. The germline CDR1 and CDR2 sequences are LGHDT and YNNKEL (reference sequence). The germline V and J ends were trimmed by 1 base and 9 bases, with 4 bases remaining between them. The CDR3 nucleotides are TGTGCCAGCAGCCAAGCTCTTGAGCAGTTCTTC. Translated: CASSQALEQFF.

The rearrangement joins TRBV20-1 to TRBJ1-4, with D perhaps matching TRBD1 (5 bases). Trimming pared 5 bases from V and 5 bases from J, leaving 9 bases between. The CDR3 extends over 12 amino acids. From germline, CDR1 is DFQATT and CDR2 SNEGSKA (reference sequence). Here the CDR3 reads CSALGGNEKLFF. The CDR3 bases are TGCAGTGCTCTTGGGGGGAATGAAAAACTGTTTTTT.

The rearrangement joins TRBV6-5 to TRBJ2-2; 11 bases are shared with TRBD1. Trimming took 6 bases from V and 6 from J; bases not matched to a gene: 6. The CDR3 runs to 15 residues. Germline V gene sequence: CDR1 MNHEY, CDR2 SVGAGI. CDR3 nucleotide sequence: TGTGCCAGCAGATCGCCGGGACAGGGGGCCGGGGAGCTGTTTTTT. Protein sequence: CASRSPGQGAGELFF.

The CDR3 DNA is TGTGCCAGCAGCTTAGGAGCTAGTCCCTCCATGCAGTATTTT. It codes for CASSLGASPSMQYF. The chain combines TRBV7-2 with TRBJ2-3; D is ambiguous. Trimming removed 1 base at V and 11 bases at J, with 16 bases between. Germline values: CDR1 SGHTA, CDR2 FQGNSA. The CDR3 length is 14 residues.

The genes are TRBV12-3 or TRBV12-4 and TRBJ1-5, with TRBD1 identical over 8 bases. V dropped 5 bases and J dropped 5; count of bases not matched to a gene: 5. The CDR3 length is 14 residues. CDR3 loop: CASSRDRIDQPQHF. In DNA, the CDR3 is TGTGCCAGCAGTCGGGACAGGATTGATCAGCCCCAGCATTTT.

The gene calls are TRBV7-6 and TRBJ2-7; tentative D call: TRBD2 (6 bases). CDR1 and CDR2 from the germline V gene are SGHVS and FNYEAQ. V was trimmed by 4 bases and J by 4 bases, leaving 17 bases between them. The CDR3 is 15 residues long. CDR3 coding DNA: TGTGCCAGCAGCTCCGTGGGCGGGGTAATTTACGAGCAGTACTTC. It codes for CASSSVGGVIYEQYF.

Only a few counts were recorded for this clonotype. The chain has TRBV12-3 or TRBV12-4 and TRBJ2-3; 9 nucleotides align to TRBD2. The CDR3 spans 16 residues. V was clipped by 5 bases and J by 2 bases; unmatched bases: 8. DNA of the CDR3: TGTGCCAGCAGTAAGCTAGCGGGGAGCTACACAGATACGCAGTATTTT. As protein: CASSKLAGSYTDTQYF.

This clonotype was counted between two and nine times. The chain links TRBV4-1 to TRBJ1-6, with D hard to call. Looked up from germline, CDR1 is MGHRA and CDR2 is YSYEKL. V was trimmed by 4 bases and J by 6 bases, leaving 16 bases between them. The CDR3 is 16 amino acids. The CDR3: CASSPIGRGTNSPLHF. CDR3 coding DNA: TGCGCCAGCAGCCCGATCGGTCGGGGAACTAATTCACCCCTCCACTTT.

V gene TRBV6-5 combines with J gene TRBJ2-5; D is perhaps TRBD2 (5 bases). The germline gives CDR1 MNHEY, CDR2 SVGAGI. Trimming removed 0 bases at V and 1 base at J, with 15 bases between. This CDR3 spans 17 amino acids. In nucleotides, the CDR3 is TGTGCCAGCAGTTACTCGGGTCAAGCGGCGCCCCAAGAGACCCAGTACTTC. This encodes CASSYSGQAAPQETQYF.

The CDR3 protein is CSARDPYYTDTQYF. CDR3 nucleotide sequence: TGCAGTGCTAGAGATCCCTACTACACAGATACGCAGTATTTT. The chain combines TRBV20-1 with TRBJ2-3; no reliable D call. Trimming took off 0 bases at V and 2 bases at J, with 9 bases between the two ends. Germline V CDR1 and CDR2: DFQATT, SNEGSKA (reference sequence). There are 14 residues in the CDR3.

The chain employs TRBV6-2 or TRBV6-3 and TRBJ2-2, with 7 bases aligning to TRBD1. In germline, CDR1 is MNHEY, CDR2 SVGEGT. With V trimmed by 6 bases and J by 7 bases, 8 bases remained unmatched. The CDR3 is 14 amino acids. In DNA, the CDR3 is TGTGCCAGCAGGCTCGACAGGGTGATCGGGGAGCTGTTTTTT. Translation: CASRLDRVIGELFF.

The V and J genes are TRBV4-1 and TRBJ2-5; the D gene is possibly TRBD2 (5 bases). Germline CDR1 MGHRA, CDR2 YSYEKL. The CDR3 is made up of 15 amino acids. V was trimmed by 5 bases and J by 0 bases, leaving 13 bases between them. In DNA form, the CDR3 reads TGCGCCAGCAGCGAGGCTCGAGGGTACCAAGAGACCCAGTACTTC. This translates into CASSEARGYQETQYF.

This clonotype was seen ten or more times. The chain uses TRBV4-2 and TRBJ2-3; 14 bases agree with TRBD2. The CDR3 loop spans 18 amino acids. The germline V gene encodes CDR1 LGHNA and CDR2 YNFKEQ. Trimming removed 5 bases from V and 7 bases from J; junction bases left unmatched: 14. DNA for the CDR3: TGTGCCAGCAGCAAAGGACTAGCGGGGGGACAGTCATCATATACGCAGTATTTT. It specifies CASSKGLAGGQSSYTQYF.

J is TRBJ1-1 and V is TRBV13, with 7 bases aligning to TRBD1. The CDR3 is made up of 17 amino acids. Germline CDR1 and CDR2: PRHDT and FYEKMQ (reference sequence). V dropped 2 bases and J dropped 2; count of bases not matched to a gene: 11. Written as DNA, the CDR3 is TGTGCCAGCAGCTTATCCGGGGGCGCAGGGGGAAACACTGAAGCTTTCTTT. Its translation is CASSLSGGAGGNTEAFF. Combining the CDR3 with reference TRBV13 and TRBJ1-1 gives the whole variable domain AAGVIQSPRHLIKEKRETATLKCYPIPRHDTVYWYQQGPGQDPQFLISFYEKMQSDKGSIPDRFSAQQFSDYHSELNMSSLELGDSALYFCASSLSGGAGGNTEAFFGQGTRLTVV.

The V call is TRBV11-2, the J call TRBJ2-4; maybe TRBD2 (6 bases). The CDR3 consists of 14 residues. The V gene lost 0 bases and the J gene lost 8 bases, with 11 bases spanning the gap. The germline V gene has CDR1 SGHAT and CDR2 FQNNGV. This CDR3 is CASSLDPTGDIQYF. The CDR3 coding sequence is TGTGCCAGCAGCTTAGACCCCACGGGAGACATTCAGTACTTC.

The rearrangement links TRBV7-2 to TRBJ2-4; possible D gene TRBD1, 5 bases. Looked up from germline, CDR1 is SGHTA and CDR2 is FQGNSA. CDR3 size: 13 residues. With 5 bases removed from V and 9 bases from J, the gap between germline ends came to 14 bases. The CDR3 spells CASSEGHWFIQYF. CDR3 nucleotide sequence: TGTGCCAGCAGCGAAGGACATTGGTTCATTCAGTACTTC. Filled out from reference TRBV7-2 and TRBJ2-4, the complete variable domain reads GAGVSQSPSNKVTEKGKDVELRCDPISGHTALYWYRQSLGQGLEFLIYFQGNSAPDKSGLPSDRFSAERTGGSVSTLTIQRTQQEDSAVYLCASSEGHWFIQYFGAGTRLSVL.